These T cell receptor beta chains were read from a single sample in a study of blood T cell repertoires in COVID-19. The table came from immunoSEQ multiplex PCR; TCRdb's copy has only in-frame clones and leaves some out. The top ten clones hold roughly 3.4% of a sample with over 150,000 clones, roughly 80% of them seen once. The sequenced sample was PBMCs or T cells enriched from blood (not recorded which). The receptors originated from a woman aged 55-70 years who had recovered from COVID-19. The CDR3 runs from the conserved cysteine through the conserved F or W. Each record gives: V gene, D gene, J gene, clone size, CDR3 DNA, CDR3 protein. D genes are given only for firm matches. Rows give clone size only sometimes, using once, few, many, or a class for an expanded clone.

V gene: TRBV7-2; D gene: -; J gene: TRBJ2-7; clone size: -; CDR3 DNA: TGTGCCAGCAGCTTAAGTTATCAGACTAGTGTCTACGAGCAGTACTTC; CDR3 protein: CASSLSYQTSVYEQYF
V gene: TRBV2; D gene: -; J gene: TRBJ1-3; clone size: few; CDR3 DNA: TGTGCCAGCAGTGATTGGGGGGGGACTGGAAACACCATATATTTT; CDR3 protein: CASSDWGGTGNTIYF
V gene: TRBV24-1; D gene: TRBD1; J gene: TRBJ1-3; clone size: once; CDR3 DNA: TGTGCCACCAGTTTGACAGGGGCAGGTGGAAACACCATATATTTT; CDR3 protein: CATSLTGAGGNTIYF
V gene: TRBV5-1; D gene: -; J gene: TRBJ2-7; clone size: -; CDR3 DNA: TGCGCCAGCAGCCCGGAGGGTTACGAGCAGTACTTC; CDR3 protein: CASSPEGYEQYF
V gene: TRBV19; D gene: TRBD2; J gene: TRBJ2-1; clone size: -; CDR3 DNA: TGTGCCAGTAGTATAGGCCCTAGCGGGGGGAAGGTCAATGAGCAGTTCTTC; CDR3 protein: CASSIGPSGGKVNEQFF
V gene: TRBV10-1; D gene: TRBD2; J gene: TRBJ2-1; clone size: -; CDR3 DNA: TGCGCCAGCAGTGAGTCGGCTAGCGGGGGAACCCTGTTCTTC; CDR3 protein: CASSESASGGTLFF
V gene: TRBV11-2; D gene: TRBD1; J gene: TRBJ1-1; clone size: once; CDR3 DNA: TGTGCCAGCAGCTTAACTACAGGGGGCAGGACTGAAGCTTTCTTT; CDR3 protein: CASSLTTGGRTEAFF
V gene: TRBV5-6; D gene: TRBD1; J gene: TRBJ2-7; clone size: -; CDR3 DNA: TGTGCCAGCAGCCTTGGGACAGGGAACTACGAGCAGTACTTC; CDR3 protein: CASSLGTGNYEQYF
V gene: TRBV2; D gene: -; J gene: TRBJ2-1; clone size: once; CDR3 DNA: TGTGCCAGCAAAACACGCCGAGGCTCCTACAATGAGCAGTTCTTC; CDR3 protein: CASKTRRGSYNEQFF
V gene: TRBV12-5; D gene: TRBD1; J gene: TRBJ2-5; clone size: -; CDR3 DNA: TGTGCTAGTGGACCCGGGACAGGGGAAGAGACCCAGTACTTC; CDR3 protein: CASGPGTGEETQYF
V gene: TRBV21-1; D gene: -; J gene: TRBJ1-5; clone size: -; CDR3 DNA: TGTGCCAGCAGCCCTCCTGGGGCCGAGAATCAGCCCCAGCATTTT; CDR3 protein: CASSPPGAENQPQHF
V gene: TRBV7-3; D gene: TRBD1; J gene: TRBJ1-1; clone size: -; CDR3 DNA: TGTGCCAGCAGCTCAACAGGGGGCCACACTGAAGCTTTCTTT; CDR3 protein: CASSSTGGHTEAFF
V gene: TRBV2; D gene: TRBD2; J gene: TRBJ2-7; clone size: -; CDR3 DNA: TGTGCCAGCACCTTCTCCGGGACTAGCCCCCTCGAGCAGTACTTC; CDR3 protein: CASTFSGTSPLEQYF
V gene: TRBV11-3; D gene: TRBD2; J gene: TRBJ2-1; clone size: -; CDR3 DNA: TGTGCCAGCAGCGCTGGGACTAGCGGGCTGGATGAGCAGTTCTTC; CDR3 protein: CASSAGTSGLDEQFF
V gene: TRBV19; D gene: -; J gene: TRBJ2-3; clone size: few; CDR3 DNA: TGTGCCAGTAGTTCCCGAAGGAGGGGGGGGCCTGATACGCAGTATTTT; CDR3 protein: CASSSRRRGGPDTQYF